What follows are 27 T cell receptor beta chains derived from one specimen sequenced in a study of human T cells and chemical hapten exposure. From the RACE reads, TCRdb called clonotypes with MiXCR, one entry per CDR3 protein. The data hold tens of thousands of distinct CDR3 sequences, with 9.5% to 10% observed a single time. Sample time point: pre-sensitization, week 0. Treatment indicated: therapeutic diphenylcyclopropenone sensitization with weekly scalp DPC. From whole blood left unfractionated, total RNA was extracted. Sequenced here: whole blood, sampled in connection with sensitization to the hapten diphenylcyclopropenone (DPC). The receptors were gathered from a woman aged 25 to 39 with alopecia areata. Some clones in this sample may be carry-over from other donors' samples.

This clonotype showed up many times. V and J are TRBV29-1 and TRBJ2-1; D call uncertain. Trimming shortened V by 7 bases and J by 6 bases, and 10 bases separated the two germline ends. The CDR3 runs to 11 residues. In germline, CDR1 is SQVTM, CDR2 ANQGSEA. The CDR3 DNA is TGCAGCGCGGCCCCTGGCAATGAGCAGTTCTTC. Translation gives CSAAPGNEQFF.

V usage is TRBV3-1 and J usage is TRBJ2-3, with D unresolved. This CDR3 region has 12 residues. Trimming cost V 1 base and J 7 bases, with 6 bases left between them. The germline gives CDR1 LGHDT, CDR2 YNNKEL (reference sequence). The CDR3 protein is CASSQVQNTQYF. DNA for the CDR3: TGTGCCAGCAGCCAAGTCCAGAATACGCAGTATTTT.

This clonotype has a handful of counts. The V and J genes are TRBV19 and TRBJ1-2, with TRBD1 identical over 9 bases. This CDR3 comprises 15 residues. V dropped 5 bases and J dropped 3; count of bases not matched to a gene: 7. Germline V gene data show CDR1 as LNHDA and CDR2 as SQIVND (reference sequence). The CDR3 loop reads CASSAQGAEYYGYTF. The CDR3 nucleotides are TGTGCCAGTAGTGCACAGGGGGCGGAATACTATGGCTACACCTTC.

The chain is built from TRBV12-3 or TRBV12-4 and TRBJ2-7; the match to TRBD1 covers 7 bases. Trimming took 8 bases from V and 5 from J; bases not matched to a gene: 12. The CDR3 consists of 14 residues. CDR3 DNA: TGTGCCAGCGCTCGGAGAAGGGGGCTCGACGAGCAGTACTTC. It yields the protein CASARRRGLDEQYF.

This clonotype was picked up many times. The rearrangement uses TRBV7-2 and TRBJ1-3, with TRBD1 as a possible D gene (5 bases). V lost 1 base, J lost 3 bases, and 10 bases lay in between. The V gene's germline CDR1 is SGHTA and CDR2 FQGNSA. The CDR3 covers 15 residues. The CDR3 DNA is TGTGCCAGCAGCTTAGTCCGGGGCCGTGGAAACACCATATATTTT. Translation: CASSLVRGRGNTIYF.

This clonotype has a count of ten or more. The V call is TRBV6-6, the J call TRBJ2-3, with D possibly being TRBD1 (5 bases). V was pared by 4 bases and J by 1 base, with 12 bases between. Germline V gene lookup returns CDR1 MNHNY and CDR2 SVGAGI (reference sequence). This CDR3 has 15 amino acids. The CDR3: CASSLNNRRTDTQYF. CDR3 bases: TGTGCCAGCAGTTTGAATAACAGGCGCACAGATACGCAGTATTTT.

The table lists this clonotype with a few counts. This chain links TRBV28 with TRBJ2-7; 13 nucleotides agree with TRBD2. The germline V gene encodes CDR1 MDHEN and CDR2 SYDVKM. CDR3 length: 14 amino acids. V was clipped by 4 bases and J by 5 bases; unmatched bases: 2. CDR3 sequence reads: CASSWTSGGHEQYF. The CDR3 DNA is TGTGCCAGCAGTTGGACTAGCGGGGGTCACGAGCAGTACTTC.

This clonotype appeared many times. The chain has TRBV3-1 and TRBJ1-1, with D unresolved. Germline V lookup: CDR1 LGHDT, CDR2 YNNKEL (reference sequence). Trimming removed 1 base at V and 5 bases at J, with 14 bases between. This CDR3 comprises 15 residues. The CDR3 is CASSQAKGEGTEAFF. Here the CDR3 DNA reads TGTGCCAGCAGCCAAGCTAAGGGTGAAGGGACTGAAGCTTTCTTT.

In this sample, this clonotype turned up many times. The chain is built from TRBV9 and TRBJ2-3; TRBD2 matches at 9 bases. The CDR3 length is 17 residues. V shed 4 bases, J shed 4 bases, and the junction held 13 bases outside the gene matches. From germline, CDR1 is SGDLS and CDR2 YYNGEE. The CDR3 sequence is CASSPSRVGGGADTQYF. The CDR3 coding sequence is TGTGCCAGCAGCCCCTCAAGGGTCGGCGGGGGGGCAGATACGCAGTATTTT.

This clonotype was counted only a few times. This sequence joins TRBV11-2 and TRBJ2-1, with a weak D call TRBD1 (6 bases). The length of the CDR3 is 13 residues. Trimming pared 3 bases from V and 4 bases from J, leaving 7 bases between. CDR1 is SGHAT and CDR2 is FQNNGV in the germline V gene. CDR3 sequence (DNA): TGTGCCAGCAGCTTGGACAGTTACAATGAGCAGTTCTTC. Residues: CASSLDSYNEQFF.

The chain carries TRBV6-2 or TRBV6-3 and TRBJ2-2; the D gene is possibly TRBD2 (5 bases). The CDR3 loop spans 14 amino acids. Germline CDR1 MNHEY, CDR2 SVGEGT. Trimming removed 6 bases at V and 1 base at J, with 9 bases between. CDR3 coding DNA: TGTGCCAGCAGGAAAGGACTGAACACCGGGGAGCTGTTTTTT. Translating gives CASRKGLNTGELFF.

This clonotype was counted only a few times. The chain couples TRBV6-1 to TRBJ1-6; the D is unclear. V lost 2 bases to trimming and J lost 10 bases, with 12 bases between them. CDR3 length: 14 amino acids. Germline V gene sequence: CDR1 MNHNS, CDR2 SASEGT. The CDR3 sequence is CASSELEGRSPLHF. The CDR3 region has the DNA TGTGCCAGCAGTGAACTGGAGGGCCGATCACCCCTCCACTTT.

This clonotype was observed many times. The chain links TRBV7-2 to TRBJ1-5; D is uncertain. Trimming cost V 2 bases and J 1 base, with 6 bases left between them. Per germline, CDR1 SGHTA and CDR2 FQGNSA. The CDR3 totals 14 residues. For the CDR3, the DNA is TGTGCCAGCAGCTTATACCCGAGCAATCAGCCCCAGCATTTT. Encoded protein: CASSLYPSNQPQHF.

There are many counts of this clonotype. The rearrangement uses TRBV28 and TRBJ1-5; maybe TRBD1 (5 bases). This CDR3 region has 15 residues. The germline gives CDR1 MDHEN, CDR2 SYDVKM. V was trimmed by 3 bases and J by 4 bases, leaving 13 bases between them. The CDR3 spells CASSFPNRPNQPQHF. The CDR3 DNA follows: TGTGCCAGCAGTTTCCCTAACAGGCCTAATCAGCCCCAGCATTTT.

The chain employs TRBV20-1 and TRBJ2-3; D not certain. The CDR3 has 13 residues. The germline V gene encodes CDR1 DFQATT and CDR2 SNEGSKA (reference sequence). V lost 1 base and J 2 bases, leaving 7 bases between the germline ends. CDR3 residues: CSARGTPTDTQYF. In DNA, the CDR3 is TGCAGTGCTAGAGGGACCCCCACAGATACGCAGTATTTT.

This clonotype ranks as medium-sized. As DNA, the CDR3 is TGTGCCAGCAGTGAAACCCAAGTCCTAGCTACCGGGGAGCTGTTTTTT. Translated, it gives CASSETQVLATGELFF. The chain carries TRBV25-1 and TRBJ2-2, with D possibly matching TRBD2 (5 bases). The CDR3 has 16 amino acids. V dropped 2 bases and J dropped 5 bases, with 15 bases sitting between them. CDR1 and CDR2 (germline): MGHDK, SYGVNS.

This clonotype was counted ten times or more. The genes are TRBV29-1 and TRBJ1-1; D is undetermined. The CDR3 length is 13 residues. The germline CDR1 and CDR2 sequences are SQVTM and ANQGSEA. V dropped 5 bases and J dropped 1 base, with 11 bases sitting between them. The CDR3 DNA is TGCAGCGTTCGACGGACCTCGAACACTGAAGCTTTCTTT. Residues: CSVRRTSNTEAFF.

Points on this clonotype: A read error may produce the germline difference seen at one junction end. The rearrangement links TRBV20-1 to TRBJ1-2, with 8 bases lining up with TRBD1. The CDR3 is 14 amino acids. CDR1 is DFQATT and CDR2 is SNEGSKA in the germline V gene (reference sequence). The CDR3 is CSARPSGQARGYNF. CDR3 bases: TGCAGTGCTAGGCCCTCGGGACAGGCCCGTGGGTACAACTTC.

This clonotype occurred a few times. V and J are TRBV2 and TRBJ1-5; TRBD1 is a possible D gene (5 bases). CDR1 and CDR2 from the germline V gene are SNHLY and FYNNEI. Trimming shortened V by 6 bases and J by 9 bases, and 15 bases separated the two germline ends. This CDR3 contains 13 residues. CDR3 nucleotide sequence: TGTGCCAGCAGGGAGGGACTCCTGCTGCCCCAGCATTTT. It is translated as CASREGLLLPQHF.

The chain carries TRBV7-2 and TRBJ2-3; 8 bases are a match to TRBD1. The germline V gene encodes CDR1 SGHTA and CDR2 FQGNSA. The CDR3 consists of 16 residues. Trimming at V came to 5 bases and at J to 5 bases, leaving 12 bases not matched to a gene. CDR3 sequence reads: CASSLPQGARGDTQYF. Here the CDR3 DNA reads TGTGCCAGCAGCCTCCCCCAGGGGGCGCGTGGAGATACGCAGTATTTT.

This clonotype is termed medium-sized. Written as DNA, the CDR3 is TGTGCCACCAGTGATTTGAACGGGGGTTCCTACAATGAGCAGTTCTTC. Protein: CATSDLNGGSYNEQFF. The chain uses TRBV24-1 and TRBJ2-1, with a weak D call TRBD2 (6 bases). The CDR3 runs 16 residues. Trimming took off 0 bases at V and 1 base at J, with 9 bases between the two ends. In germline, CDR1 is KGHDR, CDR2 SFDVKD.

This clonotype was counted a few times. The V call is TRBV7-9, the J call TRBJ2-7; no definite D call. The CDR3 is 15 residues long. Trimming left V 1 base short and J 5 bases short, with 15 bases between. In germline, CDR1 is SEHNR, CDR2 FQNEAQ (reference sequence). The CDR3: CASSLGMSLAHEQYF. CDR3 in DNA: TGTGCCAGCAGCTTAGGAATGAGTCTGGCCCACGAGCAGTACTTC.

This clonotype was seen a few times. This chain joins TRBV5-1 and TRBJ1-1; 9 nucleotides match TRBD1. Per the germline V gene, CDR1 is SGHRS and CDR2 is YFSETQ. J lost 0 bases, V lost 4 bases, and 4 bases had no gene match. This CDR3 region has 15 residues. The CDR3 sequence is CASSTGTGMNTEAFF. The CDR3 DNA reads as TGCGCCAGCAGCACCGGGACAGGGATGAACACTGAAGCTTTCTTT.

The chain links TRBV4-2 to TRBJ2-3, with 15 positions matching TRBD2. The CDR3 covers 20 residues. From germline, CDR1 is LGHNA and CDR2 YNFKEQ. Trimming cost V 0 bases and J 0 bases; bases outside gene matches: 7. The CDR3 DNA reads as TGTGCCAGCAGCCAAGATCAAAGGACTAGCGGGGGGGCTAGCACAGATACGCAGTATTTT. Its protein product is CASSQDQRTSGGASTDTQYF.

The CDR3 DNA reads as TGCGCCAGCAGCCAAGTAGCGGGGACCACAGATACGCAGTATTTT. Translating it yields CASSQVAGTTDTQYF. The V and J genes are TRBV4-1 and TRBJ2-3; 8 bases align to TRBD2. The CDR3 contains 15 residues. The junction had 2 bases not matched to a gene; V was cut back by 1 base and J by 2 bases. The germline V gene encodes CDR1 MGHRA and CDR2 YSYEKL.

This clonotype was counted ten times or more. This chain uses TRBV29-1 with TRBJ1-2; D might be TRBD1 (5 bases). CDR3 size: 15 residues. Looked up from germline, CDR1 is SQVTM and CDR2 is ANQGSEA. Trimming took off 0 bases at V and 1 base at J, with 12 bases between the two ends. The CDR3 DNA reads TGCAGCGTTGAAGATTACGGGGCTTTTAACTATGGCTACACCTTC. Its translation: CSVEDYGAFNYGYTF.

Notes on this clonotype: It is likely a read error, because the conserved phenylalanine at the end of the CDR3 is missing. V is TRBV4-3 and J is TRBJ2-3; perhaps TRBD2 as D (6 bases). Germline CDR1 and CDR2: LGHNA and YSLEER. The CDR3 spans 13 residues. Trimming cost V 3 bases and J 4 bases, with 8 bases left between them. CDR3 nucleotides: TGCGCCAGCAGCCAGGAGGGCGCAGATACGCAGTATTAT. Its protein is CASSQEGADTQYY.